In its sample, the clone carrying this TCR beta chain was seen many times. Its antigen is undetermined. This sample is part of a study of T cells after yellow fever vaccination. Findings of the study overall: Detected again after the booster were most primary-vaccination clones, at almost 97% CD4 and 88% CD8.

Via MiXCR, TCRdb re-called the 5' RACE reads, giving one row per CDR3 protein. This table has a few hundred thousand distinct CDR3 sequences, 6% to 8% appearing once. The clonotype was recovered from a man younger than 40 who received the YFV17D yellow fever vaccine. This material consisted of PBMCs, taken 5 days after the yellow fever booster vaccination.

CDR3 coding DNA: TGTGCCAGCAGCTTTTTAGGCCCGCTCAGAGTGGGGACCCAGTACTTC. This translates into CASSFLGPLRVGTQYF. This chain uses TRBV13 with TRBJ2-5; D not certain. The germline gives CDR1 PRHDT, CDR2 FYEKMQ (reference sequence). V lost 3 bases and J 7 bases, leaving 21 bases between the germline ends. This CDR3 comprises 16 residues.